The clone carrying this T cell receptor beta chain was counted between two and nine times. No antigen is known for it. This entry belongs to a study of T-cell reconstitution after alpha-beta-depleted transplantation in children. Unique molecular identifiers were used to barcode this TCRbeta library. One entry per CDR3 protein results from TCRdb running MiXCR on the PCR reads. The sample shows roughly 220,000 distinct CDR3 sequences, approximately 8.4% of them seen only once. The CDR3 has 16 residues. J was trimmed by 0 bases and V by 0 bases; bases with no gene match: 3. CDR1 and CDR2 from the germline V gene are SGHAT and FQNNGV. Study observations and caveats: Some patients showed high day-60 TCRbeta diversity, which derived from surviving recipient T cells and thymic progenitors. Newly made T cells mostly supplied T-cell counts and diversity one year after transplant. Reportedly, alpha-beta T cells present about two months post-transplant originated from several hundred expanded clones of graft origin.

This receptor was taken from a male patient aged 2-15 years who had a stem cell transplant for acute myeloid leukemia, so the T cells may come from the graft donor. The sequencing used PBMCs, mostly from graft donor cells, collected 360 days after TCRalphabeta/CD19-depleted stem cell transplant. The chain recombines TRBV11-2 with TRBJ2-3; 7 bases are a match to TRBD2. This chain's CDR3 is CASSLESGVSTDTQYF. The CDR3 nucleotides are TGTGCCAGCAGCTTAGAGAGCGGGGTTAGCACAGATACGCAGTATTTT.